This T cell receptor beta chain was captured in a study of blood T cell repertoires in COVID-19. Background on the study: Collection of acute and convalescent COVID-19 samples took place in the United States, Italy and Spain. The cDNA or gDNA used as material had been derived from T cells, B-cell-depleted T cells, or PBMCs.

Original processing methods: Reference gene primer amplification yielded estimated nucleated cell counts. Sequencing used immunoSEQ multiplex PCR; TCRdb keeps in-frame clones, though not all of them. V and J calls and clone size follow that table, whereas D and trimming were derived from the DNA. The data contain about 190,000 clones, about 85% of them singletons. This CDR3 is 13 amino acids long. The germline V gene encodes CDR1 MGHRA and CDR2 YSYEKL. Germline trimming cut 0 bases from V and 10 bases from J; bases unmatched to any gene: 5. The TCR comes from a man aged 25-45 years with acute or convalescent COVID-19. The V and J genes are TRBV4-1 and TRBJ2-5; 7 bases line up with TRBD2. The sample consisted of peripheral blood. The CDR3 protein is CASSQDRSGGQYF. As DNA, the CDR3 is TGCGCCAGCAGCCAAGATCGATCGGGAGGCCAGTACTTC.